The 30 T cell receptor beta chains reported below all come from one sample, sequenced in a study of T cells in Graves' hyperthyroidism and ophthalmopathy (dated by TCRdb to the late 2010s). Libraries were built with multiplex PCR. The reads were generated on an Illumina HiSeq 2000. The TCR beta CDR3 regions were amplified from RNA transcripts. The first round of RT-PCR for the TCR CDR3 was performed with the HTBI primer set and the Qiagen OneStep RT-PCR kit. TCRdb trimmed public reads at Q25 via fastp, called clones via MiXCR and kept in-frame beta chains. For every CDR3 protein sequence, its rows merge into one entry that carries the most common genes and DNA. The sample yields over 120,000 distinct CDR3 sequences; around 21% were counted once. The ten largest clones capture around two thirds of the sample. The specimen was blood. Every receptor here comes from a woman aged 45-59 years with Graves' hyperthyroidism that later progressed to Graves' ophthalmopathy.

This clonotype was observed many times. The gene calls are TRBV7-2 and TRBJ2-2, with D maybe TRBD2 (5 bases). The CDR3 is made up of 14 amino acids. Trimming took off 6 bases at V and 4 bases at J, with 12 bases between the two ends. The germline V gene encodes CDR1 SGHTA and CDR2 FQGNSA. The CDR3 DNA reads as TGTGCCAGCAGATTTAGCGTAACCACCGGGGAGCTGTTTTTT. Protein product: CASRFSVTTGELFF.

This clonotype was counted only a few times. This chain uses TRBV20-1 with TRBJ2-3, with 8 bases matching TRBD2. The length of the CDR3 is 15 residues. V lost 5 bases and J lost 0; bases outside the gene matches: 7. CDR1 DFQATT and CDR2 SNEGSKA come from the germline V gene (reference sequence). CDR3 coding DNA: TGCAGTGCTTCCGGACTAGCCCCTAGCACAGATACGCAGTATTTT. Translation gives CSASGLAPSTDTQYF.

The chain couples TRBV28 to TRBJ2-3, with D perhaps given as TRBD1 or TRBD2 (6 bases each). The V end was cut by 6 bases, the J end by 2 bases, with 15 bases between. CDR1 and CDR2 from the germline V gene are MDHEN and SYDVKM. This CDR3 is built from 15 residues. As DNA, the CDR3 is TGTGCCAGCAGGCTCCGCCGGGGGCCCACAGATACGCAGTATTTT. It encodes CASRLRRGPTDTQYF.

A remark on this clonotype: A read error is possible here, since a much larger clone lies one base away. This CDR3 reads CASSFRATASKQYF. The CDR3 bases are TGTGCCAGCAGTTTCCGGGCCACTGCCTCCAAGCAGTACTTC. This chain links TRBV12-3 or TRBV12-4 with TRBJ2-7; D unclear. CDR3 length: 14 amino acids. Trimming pared 3 bases from V and 8 bases from J, leaving 17 bases between.

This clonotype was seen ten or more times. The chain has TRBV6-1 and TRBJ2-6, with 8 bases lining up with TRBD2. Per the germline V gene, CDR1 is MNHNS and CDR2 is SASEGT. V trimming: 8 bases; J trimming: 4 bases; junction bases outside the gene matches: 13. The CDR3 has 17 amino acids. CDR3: CASQLAGTTGGANVLTF. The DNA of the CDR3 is TGTGCCAGCCAATTAGCGGGGACCACGGGAGGGGCCAACGTCCTGACTTTC.

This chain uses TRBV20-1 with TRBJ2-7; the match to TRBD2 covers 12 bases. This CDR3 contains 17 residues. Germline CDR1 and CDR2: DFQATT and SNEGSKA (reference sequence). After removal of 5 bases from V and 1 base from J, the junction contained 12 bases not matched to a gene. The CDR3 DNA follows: TGCAGTGCTGGACAACTGACTAGCGGGAGTCCTTCCTACGAGCAGTACTTC. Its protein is CSAGQLTSGSPSYEQYF.

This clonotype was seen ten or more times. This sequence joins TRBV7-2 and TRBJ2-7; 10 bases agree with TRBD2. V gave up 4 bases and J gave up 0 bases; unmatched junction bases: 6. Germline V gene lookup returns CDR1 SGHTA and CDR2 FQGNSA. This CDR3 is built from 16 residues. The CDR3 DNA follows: TGTGCCAGCAGCTCTCCACTAGCGGGGAGCTCCTACGAGCAGTACTTC. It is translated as CASSSPLAGSSYEQYF.

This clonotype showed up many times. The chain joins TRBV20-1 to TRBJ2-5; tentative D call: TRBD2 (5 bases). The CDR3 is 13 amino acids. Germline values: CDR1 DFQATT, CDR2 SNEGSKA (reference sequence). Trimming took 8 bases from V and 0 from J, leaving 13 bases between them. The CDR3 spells CSWKRQYQETQYF. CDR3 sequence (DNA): TGCAGTTGGAAGCGGCAGTACCAAGAGACCCAGTACTTC.

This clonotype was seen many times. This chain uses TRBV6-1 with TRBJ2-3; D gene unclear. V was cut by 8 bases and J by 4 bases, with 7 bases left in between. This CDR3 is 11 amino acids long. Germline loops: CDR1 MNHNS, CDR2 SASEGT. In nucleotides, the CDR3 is TGTGCCAGCCTACTTGCAGATACGCAGTATTTT. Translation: CASLLADTQYF.

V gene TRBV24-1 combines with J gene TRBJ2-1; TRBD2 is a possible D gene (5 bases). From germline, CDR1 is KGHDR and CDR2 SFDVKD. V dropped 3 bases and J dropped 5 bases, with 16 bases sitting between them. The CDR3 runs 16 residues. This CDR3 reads CATSDPGLMRNNEQFF. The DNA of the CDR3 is TGTGCCACCAGTGATCCCGGACTTATGAGAAACAATGAGCAGTTCTTC.

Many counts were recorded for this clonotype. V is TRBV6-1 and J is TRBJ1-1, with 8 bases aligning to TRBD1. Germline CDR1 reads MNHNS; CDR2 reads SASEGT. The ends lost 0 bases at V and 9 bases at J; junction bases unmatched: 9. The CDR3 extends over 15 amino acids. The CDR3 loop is CASSEAYQGASQAFF. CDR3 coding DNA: TGTGCCAGCAGTGAAGCCTATCAGGGGGCCTCCCAAGCTTTCTTT.

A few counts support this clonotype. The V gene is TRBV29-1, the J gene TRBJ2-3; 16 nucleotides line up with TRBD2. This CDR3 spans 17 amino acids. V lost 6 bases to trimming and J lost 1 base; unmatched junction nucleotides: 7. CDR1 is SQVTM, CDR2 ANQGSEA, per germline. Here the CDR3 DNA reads TGCAGCGTCTCCGGGACTAGCGGGAGGGCCGGCACAGATACGCAGTATTTT. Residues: CSVSGTSGRAGTDTQYF.

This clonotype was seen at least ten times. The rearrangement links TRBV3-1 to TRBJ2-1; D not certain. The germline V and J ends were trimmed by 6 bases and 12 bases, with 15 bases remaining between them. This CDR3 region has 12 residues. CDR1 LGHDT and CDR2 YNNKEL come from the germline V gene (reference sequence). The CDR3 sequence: CASRGSEKGQFF. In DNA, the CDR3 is TGTGCCAGCAGGGGCAGCGAGAAGGGGCAGTTCTTC.

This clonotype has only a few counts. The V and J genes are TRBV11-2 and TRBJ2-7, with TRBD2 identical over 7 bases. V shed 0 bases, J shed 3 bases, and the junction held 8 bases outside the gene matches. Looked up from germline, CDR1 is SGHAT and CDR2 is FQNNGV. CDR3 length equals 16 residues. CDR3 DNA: TGTGCCAGCAGCTTAGACGTAATAGCGGGCGTCTACGAGCAGTACTTC. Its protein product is CASSLDVIAGVYEQYF. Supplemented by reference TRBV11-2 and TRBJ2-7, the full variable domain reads EAGVAQSPRYKIIEKRQSVAFWCNPISGHATLYWYQQILGQGPKLLIQFQNNGVVDDSQLPKDRFSAERLKGVDSTLKIQPAKLEDSAVYLCASSLDVIAGVYEQYFGPGTRLTVT.

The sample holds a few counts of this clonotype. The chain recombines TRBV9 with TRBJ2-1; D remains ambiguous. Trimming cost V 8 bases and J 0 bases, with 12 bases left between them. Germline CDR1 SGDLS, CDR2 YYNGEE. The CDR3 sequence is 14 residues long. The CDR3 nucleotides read TGTGCCAGTACCTCGGAAAGCTCCTACAATGAGCAGTTCTTC. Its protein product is CASTSESSYNEQFF.

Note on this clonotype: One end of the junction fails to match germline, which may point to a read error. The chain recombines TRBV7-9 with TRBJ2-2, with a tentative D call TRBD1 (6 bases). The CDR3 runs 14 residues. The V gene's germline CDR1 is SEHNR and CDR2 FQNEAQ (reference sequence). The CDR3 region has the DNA TGTGCCGGCAGGGATAACAGGGACACCGGGGAGCTGTTTTTT. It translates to CAGRDNRDTGELFF.

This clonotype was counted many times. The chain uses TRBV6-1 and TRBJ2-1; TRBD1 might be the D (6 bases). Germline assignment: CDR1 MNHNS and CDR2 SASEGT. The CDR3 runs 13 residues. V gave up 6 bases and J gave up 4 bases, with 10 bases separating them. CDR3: CASSRDIYNEQFF. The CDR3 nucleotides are TGTGCCAGCAGCAGGGACATATACAATGAGCAGTTCTTC.

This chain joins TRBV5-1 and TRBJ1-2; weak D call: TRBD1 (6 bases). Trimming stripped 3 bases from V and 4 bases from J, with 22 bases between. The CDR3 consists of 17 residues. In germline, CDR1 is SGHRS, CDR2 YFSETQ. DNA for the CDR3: TGCGCCAGCAGCTACGAAGGGGGGGTCCCTACACGCTATGGCTACACCTTC. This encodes CASSYEGGVPTRYGYTF.

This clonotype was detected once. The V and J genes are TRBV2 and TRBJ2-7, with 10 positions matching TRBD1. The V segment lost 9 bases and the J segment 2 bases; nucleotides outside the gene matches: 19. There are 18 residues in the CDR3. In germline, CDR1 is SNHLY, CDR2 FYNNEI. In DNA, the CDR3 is TGTGCCAGACAAGCATTACCCCCGGGACAGGGGTCTACCTACGAGCAGTACTTC. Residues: CARQALPPGQGSTYEQYF. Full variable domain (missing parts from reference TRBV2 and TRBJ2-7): EPEVTQTPSHQVTQMGQEVILRCVPISNHLYFYWYRQILGQKVEFLVSFYNNEISEKSEIFDDQFSVERPDGSNFTLKIRSTKLEDSAMYFCARQALPPGQGSTYEQYFGPGTRLTVT.

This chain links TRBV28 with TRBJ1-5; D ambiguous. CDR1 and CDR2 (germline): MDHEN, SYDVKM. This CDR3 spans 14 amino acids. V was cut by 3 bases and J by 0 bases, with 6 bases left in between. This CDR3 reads CASSFPISNQPQHF. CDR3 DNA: TGTGCCAGCAGTTTCCCTATTAGCAATCAGCCCCAGCATTTT.

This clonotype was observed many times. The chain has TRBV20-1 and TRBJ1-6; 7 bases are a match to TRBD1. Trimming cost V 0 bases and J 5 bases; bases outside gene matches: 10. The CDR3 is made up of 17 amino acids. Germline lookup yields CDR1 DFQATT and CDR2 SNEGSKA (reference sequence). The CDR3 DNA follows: TGCAGTGCTAGAGATCAGAGGGGACAGAGAAATAATTCACCCCTCCACTTT. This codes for CSARDQRGQRNNSPLHF.

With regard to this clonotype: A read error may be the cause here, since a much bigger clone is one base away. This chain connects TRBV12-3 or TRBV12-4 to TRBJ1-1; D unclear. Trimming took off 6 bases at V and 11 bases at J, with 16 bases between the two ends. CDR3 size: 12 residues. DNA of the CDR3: TGTGCCAGCAGCCCCCCGGCGTCAAAGGCTTTCTTT. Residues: CASSPPASKAFF.

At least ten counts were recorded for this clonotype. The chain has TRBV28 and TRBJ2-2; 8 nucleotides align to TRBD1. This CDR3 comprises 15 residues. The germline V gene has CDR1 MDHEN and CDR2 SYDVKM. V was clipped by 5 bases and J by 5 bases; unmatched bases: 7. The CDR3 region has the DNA TGTGCCAGCAGTCCAGGGGGCGCGAGGACCGGGGAGCTGTTTTTT. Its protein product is CASSPGGARTGELFF.

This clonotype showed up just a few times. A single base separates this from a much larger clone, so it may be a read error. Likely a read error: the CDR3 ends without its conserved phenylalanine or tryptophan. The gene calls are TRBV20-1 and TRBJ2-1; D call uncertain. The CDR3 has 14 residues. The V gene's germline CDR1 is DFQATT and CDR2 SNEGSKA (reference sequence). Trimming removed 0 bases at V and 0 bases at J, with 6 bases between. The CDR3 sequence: CSARDYGSYNEQFL. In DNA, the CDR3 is TGCAGTGCTAGAGATTACGGCTCCTACAATGAGCAGTTCCTC.

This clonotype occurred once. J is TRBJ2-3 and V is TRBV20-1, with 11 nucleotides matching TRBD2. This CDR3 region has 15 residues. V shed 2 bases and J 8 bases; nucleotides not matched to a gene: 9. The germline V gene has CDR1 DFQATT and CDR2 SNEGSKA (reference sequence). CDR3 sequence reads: CSARRLAGQGGTQYF. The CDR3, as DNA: TGCAGTGCTAGAAGACTAGCGGGGCAAGGAGGTACGCAGTATTTT.

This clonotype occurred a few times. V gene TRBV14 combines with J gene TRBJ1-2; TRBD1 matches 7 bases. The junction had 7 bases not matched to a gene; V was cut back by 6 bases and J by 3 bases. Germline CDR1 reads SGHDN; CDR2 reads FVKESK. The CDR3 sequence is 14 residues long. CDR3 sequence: CASRPGGSYYGYTF. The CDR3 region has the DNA TGTGCCAGCAGGCCAGGGGGATCCTACTATGGCTACACCTTC.

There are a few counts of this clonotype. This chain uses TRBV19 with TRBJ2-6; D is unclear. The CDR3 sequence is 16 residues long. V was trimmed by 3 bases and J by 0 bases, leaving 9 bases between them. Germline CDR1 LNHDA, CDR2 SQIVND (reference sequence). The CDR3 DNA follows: TGTGCCAGTAGTATTAGTGAAGGCTCTGGGGCCAACGTCCTGACTTTC. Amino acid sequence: CASSISEGSGANVLTF.

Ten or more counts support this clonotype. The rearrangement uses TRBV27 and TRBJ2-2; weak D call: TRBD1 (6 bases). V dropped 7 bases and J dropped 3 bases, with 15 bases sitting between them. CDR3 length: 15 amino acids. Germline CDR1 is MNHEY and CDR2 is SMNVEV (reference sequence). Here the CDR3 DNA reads TGTGCCAGCAACTATCAGGGGCCATACACCGGGGAGCTGTTTTTT. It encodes CASNYQGPYTGELFF.

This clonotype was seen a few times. CDR3 DNA sequence: TGTGCCAGCAATAGGGTACAAGAGACCCAGTACTTC. Its translation is CASNRVQETQYF. The chain combines TRBV7-8 with TRBJ2-5; D remains unclear. Germline lookup yields CDR1 SGHVS and CDR2 FQNEAQ. The V and J ends lost 7 bases and 2 bases respectively, with 8 bases between them. The CDR3 has 12 amino acids.

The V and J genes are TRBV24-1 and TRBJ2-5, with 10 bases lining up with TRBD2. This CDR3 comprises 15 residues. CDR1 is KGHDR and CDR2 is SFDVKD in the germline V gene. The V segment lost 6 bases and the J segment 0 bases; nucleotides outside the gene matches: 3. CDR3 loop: CATSPGLANQETQYF. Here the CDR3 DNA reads TGTGCCACCAGTCCGGGACTAGCGAACCAAGAGACCCAGTACTTC.